This TCR beta chain is from a study of glioma-infiltrating T cells. TCR alpha and beta CDR3 regions were amplified from RNA using iRepertoire nested multiplex PCR. For one-step reverse transcription and amplification, 100-400 ng of tissue mRNA or PBMC total RNA was used. TCRdb re-derived calls from the multiplex PCR reads in MiXCR, one entry per CDR3 protein. The table records 150,000 to 200,000 distinct CDR3 sequences, around 42% of them present only once. This CDR3 is 11 amino acids long. The V gene's germline CDR1 is MNHNS and CDR2 SASEGT. The V and J ends lost 10 bases and 2 bases respectively, with 9 bases between them. This clonotype has at least ten counts.

The sequence came from a human donor with low-grade glioma or glioblastoma, undergoing nonglioma brain surgery, or in good health (not recorded which). The sample taken for sequencing was glioma tissue, nonneoplastic brain tissue, or PBMCs (not recorded which). The chain combines TRBV6-1 with TRBJ2-7; D is undetermined. CDR3 amino acids: CATTLTYEQYF. DNA of the CDR3: TGTGCCACTACACTGACCTACGAGCAGTACTTC.